The 4 T cell receptor beta chains presented below share a single source sample, sequenced in a study of liver allograft versus peripheral blood T cells. Study context: Transplanted livers and recipients' peripheral blood had their T cell receptor repertoires compared.

MiXCR was run by TCRdb on the reads, yielding one entry per CDR3 protein. The table shows fewer than 6,500 distinct CDR3 sequences, with 15% to 20% occurring only once. Every receptor here comes from a human patient who had a liver transplant. Some T cells may be the graft donor's.

This clonotype is medium-sized within its sample. V gene TRBV24-1 combines with J gene TRBJ2-2; 9 bases match TRBD2. J gave up 6 bases and V 5 bases, and 3 bases lay outside the gene matches. Germline assignment: CDR1 KGHDR and CDR2 SFDVKD. This CDR3 region has 14 residues. The CDR3 DNA is TGTGCCACCAGTGGCGGGACTAGCCCCGGGGAGCTGTTTTTT. Its translation is CATSGGTSPGELFF.

The V call is TRBV2, the J call TRBJ2-7, with D perhaps being TRBD1 or TRBD2 (5 bases each). The germline V gene encodes CDR1 SNHLY and CDR2 FYNNEI. The V end lost 3 bases, the J end lost 1 base, and 10 bases lay between the germline ends. The CDR3 is 14 residues long. The CDR3 sequence is CASSEGDGSYEQYF. The CDR3 DNA reads as TGTGCCAGCAGTGAGGGGGACGGTTCCTACGAGCAGTACTTC.

This clonotype was observed many times. The chain uses TRBV5-5 and TRBJ1-2; 9 nucleotides agree with TRBD1. The CDR3 runs 15 residues. V lost 3 bases to trimming and J lost 2 bases; unmatched junction nucleotides: 5. Germline V lookup: CDR1 SGHKS, CDR2 YYEKEE (reference sequence). This CDR3 reads CASSYLDRGNYGYTF. The CDR3 DNA follows: TGTGCCAGCAGCTATCTGGACAGGGGAAACTATGGCTACACCTTC.

The V call is TRBV2, the J call TRBJ2-7; D gene ambiguous. Germline V gives CDR1 SNHLY, CDR2 FYNNEI. This CDR3 is built from 15 residues. Trimming stripped 1 base from V and 2 bases from J, with 12 bases between. The CDR3 DNA reads as TGTGCCAGCAGTGAAGGAACCGAAGTTGCCTACGAGCAGTACTTC. Translating gives CASSEGTEVAYEQYF.